This is a list of T cell receptor beta chains from one sample in a study of post-analysis software for immune sequencing data. TCRdb reprocessed the PCR reads with MiXCR, giving one entry per CDR3 protein. The sample consists of around 500,000 distinct CDR3 sequences, around a third of them appearing once. The sequencing sample was made of blood. The receptors were sampled from a girl younger than 18 with multiple sclerosis. The CDR3 runs from the conserved cysteine through the conserved F or W. A D gene is named only where the DNA matches it firmly. Clone size, where shown, is once, few, many, or a class for clones that have expanded.

clone size	V gene	D gene	J gene	CDR3 DNA	CDR3 protein
few	TRBV7-9	.	TRBJ1-2	TGTGCCAGCAGCCCCCCGGACTACGCCGCTAACTATGGCTACACCTTC	CASSPPDYAANYGYTF
.	TRBV28	.	TRBJ1-1	TGTGCCAGCAGTTTCGGGGATTCAACTGAAGCTTTCTTT	CASSFGDSTEAFF
many	TRBV20-1	.	TRBJ2-7	TGCAGTGCTCCCGGGACGGTATCCTACGAGCAGTACTTC	CSAPGTVSYEQYF
few	TRBV10-2	.	TRBJ2-1	TGCGCCAGCAGTGAGACGCCCCGGGGAGGGTTCTTC	CASSETPRGGFF
few	TRBV5-1	.	TRBJ1-5	TGCGCCAGCAGCTTGTTGGGGGAAGGACAGCCCCAGCATTTT	CASSLLGEGQPQHF
few	TRBV6-6	.	TRBJ1-2	TGTGCCAGCAGTTTTCAGGCAGCTAACTATGGCTACACCTTC	CASSFQAANYGYTF
.	TRBV7-8	.	TRBJ2-1	TGTGCCAGCAGCTTAGGCCAGAGGGGGACATACAATGAGCAGTTCTTC	CASSLGQRGTYNEQFF
few	TRBV5-1	TRBD1	TRBJ2-3	TGCGCCAGCAGCTTGGTTACTTGGTCCGGACAGGGCACAGATACGCAGTATTTT	CASSLVTWSGQGTDTQYF
few	TRBV19	.	TRBJ2-6	TGTGCCAGTAACCGTGCTTGGCCTGGGGCCAACGTCCTGACTTTC	CASNRAWPGANVLTF
.	TRBV29-1	TRBD2	TRBJ2-1	TGCAGCGAAACTAGCGGGGGGTACAATGAGCAGTTCTTC	CSETSGGYNEQFF
.	TRBV27	TRBD1	TRBJ2-2	TGTGCCAGCGCGCAGACAGGGGGCTACACCGGGGAGCTGTTTTTT	CASAQTGGYTGELFF